This T cell receptor (beta chain) was documented in a study of shared clonotypes between healthy human individuals. Study-wide context: Each donor contributed plates that comprised three CD4 naive, three CD4 memory, two CD8 naive and one CD8 memory.

Clones were sequenced by immunoSEQ multiplex PCR, and TCRdb holds only the in-frame ones, with some missing. The sample includes under 2,000,000 clones, just under 95% of them seen just once. Naive CD8 cells, CD45RO-negative and positively selected for CCR7, excluded terminally differentiated effector memory CD45RA+ cells. The material sequenced was naive CD8+ T cells sorted from blood. This TCR derives from a man aged 18 to 29 in good health.

The CDR3 reads CASSQDPRDGNTIYF. In DNA form, the CDR3 reads TGCGCCAGCAGCCAAGACCCCAGGGATGGAAACACCATATATTTT. The V call is TRBV4-1, the J call TRBJ1-3; tentative D call: TRBD1 (5 bases). The length of the CDR3 is 15 residues. Germline V CDR1 and CDR2: MGHRA, YSYEKL. Between the trimmed V and J ends, which lost 0 bases and 3 bases, there was a span of 9 bases.